This T cell receptor beta chain appears in the sequencing data of a study of blood T cell repertoires in COVID-19. Across the study: The origin of the acute and convalescent COVID-19 samples was the United States, Italy and Spain. T cells, B-cell-depleted T cells, or PBMCs supplied cDNA or gDNA.

How the authors handled the data: Amplifying reference gene primers gave estimates of nucleated cell counts. TCRdb's table, derived via immunoSEQ multiplex PCR, lists solely in-frame clones and lacks some. V and J calls and clone size follow that table, whereas D and trimming were derived from the DNA. The data hold hundreds of thousands of clones, with roughly 76% observed a single time. Enrollment of patients from Seattle took place during active infection, with longitudinal follow-up. The V and J ends lost 8 bases and 4 bases, in that order; junction bases with no gene match: 11. The CDR3 loop spans 15 amino acids. The germline V gene encodes CDR1 KGHSH and CDR2 LQKENI.

The receptor comes from an elderly woman with COVID-19, enrolled during active disease. The material sequenced was peripheral blood. The V call is TRBV18, the J call TRBJ1-1; 9 bases match TRBD1. CDR3 protein: CASARQGEIRTEAFF. CDR3 DNA sequence: TGTGCCAGCGCCCGACAGGGGGAAATTCGCACTGAAGCTTTCTTT.